Given below is one TCR beta chain in context. Its matching antigen is unknown. This sample is drawn from a study of cytomegalovirus exposure and HLA in healthy donors. Study-wide results and limits: A previous analysis found most TCR beta V segments productive roughly 87% or roughly 30% of the time.

Amplification used 60 Vbeta primers and 13 Jbeta primers. In the original analysis: Tens of millions of unique TCR beta chains, roughly 10 million shared, were counted in a later analysis. Some clones are missing from TCRdb's copy, which holds only in-frame ones; the method was immunoSEQ multiplex PCR. V and J calls and clone size are those listed in that table; D and trimming were worked out from the DNA. The table records roughly 190,000 clones, roughly 86% of them present only once. CDR1 is MDHEN, CDR2 SYDVKM, per germline. Losses at the gene ends were 6 bases for V and 3 bases for J; bases not matched to a gene: 9. The CDR3 has 16 amino acids.

The TCR was taken from a man in his forties or fifties in good health and CMV-seropositive. This rearrangement joins TRBV28 to TRBJ2-5, with TRBD2 identical over 11 bases. Material for sequencing was PBMCs. In nucleotides, the CDR3 is TGTGCCAGCAGAGACACTAGCGGGAGACCTGAAGAGACCCAGTACTTC. This gives the protein CASRDTSGRPEETQYF.